This T cell receptor beta chain was identified during a study of T cell responses to AZD1222 COVID-19 vaccine (dated by TCRdb to the early 2020s). For context, the study as a whole: A total of 230 to 250 trial participants underwent TCR sequencing, of whom 200 to 220 received two doses of AZD1222 and roughly 25 received two doses of the MenACWY control vaccine. Trial participants were enrolled into age subgroups of 18-55, 56-69 and 70-plus years, which contained around 150, 28 and 57 TCR-sequenced participants, respectively. Broad study findings and their caveats: Because no day 14 peak-response samples were available, the repertoires could be characterized only after the peak T cell response. After two AZD1222 doses, both the breadth and the depth of spike-specific TCRs were significantly higher than at day 0 and than in MenACWY recipients. Conclusions about previously exposed vaccinees are limited because only five to seven AZD1222 recipients were SARS-CoV-2 seropositive at baseline. Reportedly, close to half of the unique spike-specific TCRs recognized epitopes lying outside the regions that are mutated in the B.1.351 and B.1.1.7 variants. In the small 56-69-year group, the increase in depth fell short of significance, most likely because of low power. Vaccine-associated CD4 TCRs spanned the whole spike protein, with dominant responses in regions 160-218 and 743-854. Participants were mostly white British and included more females than males, and it was suggested by the authors that clonal diversity may have been underestimated.

Comments on this clone: Its antigen is currently not known. The DNA is left out, because the CDR3 cannot be placed on it with certainty; the CDR3 is given as TCRdb lists it.

From cysteine to phenylalanine, the CDR3 is 17 amino acids long. Sequences MNHEY (CDR1) and SVGEGT (CDR2) are obtained from the germline V gene. What the time point label conveys for this sample: about 28 days (+/-7) after the second vaccine dose. AZD1222 recipients given second doses at about 4 weeks or at about 12 weeks were pooled, since spike-specific TCR depth and breadth were not found to differ between the two schedules. Vaccinee samples came from UK trials COV001 and COV002, including a single-blind randomized controlled phase 2/3 trial of AZD1222 (ChAdOx1 nCoV-19) in healthy adults. Trial participant PBMC samples were collected at day 0 and day 28 after the second dose for TCRbeta chain sequencing. The CDR3 regions of human TCRbeta chains were analyzed by immunosequencing. The paper's data handling went like this. Repertoire TCRs were checked for matches against a reference library of SARS-CoV-2-specific TCRs that had been generated using the MIRA antigen-specificity platform. Breadth was defined as the fraction of unique TCRs that were SARS-CoV-2-associated, and depth was defined as the fraction of total T cells that were SARS-CoV-2-associated. Using the MIRA data, every spike-specific TCR was mapped to the spike region that the TCR reacted to and assigned to either a CD4 or a CD8 class. Log10-transformed breadth and depth values were compared by one-way ANOVA with Sidak's multiple comparisons tests. The table comes from immuneACCESS by way of TCRdb, which keeps in-frame sequences with V and J called. Part of the clones is missing from these tables; in studies checked, under half for an unresolved V gene and the rest for unknown reasons. V, J and clone size are taken as reported in that table, and D and trimming were inferred from the DNA itself. The sample table lists about 77,000 clones, about 92% of them with a count of one. Together, the top ten hold more than 4.5% of the sample.

The receptor's source is an adult who received the AZD1222 COVID-19 vaccine. The rearranged chain carries TRBV6-2 or TRBV6-3 and TRBJ2-1. This material consisted of peripheral blood, taken 28 days after the second AZD1222 dose. CDR3 loop: CASSSSDVTVIYYEQFF.